The rows below give T cell receptor beta chains drawn from one sample of a study of blood T cell repertoires in COVID-19. The table came from immunoSEQ multiplex PCR; TCRdb's copy has only in-frame clones and leaves some out. The repertoire holds a few hundred thousand clones, with just under 90% as singletons. Sequences were obtained from peripheral blood. Receptors were obtained from a man aged 55 to 69 who had recovered from COVID-19. Both conserved end residues are part of each CDR3.

>TRBJ2-3|TRBV3-1/TRBV3-2
CASSQIGLAGRLGTDTQYF
>TRBJ1-5|TRBV7-2
CASSAGGRYSNQPQHF
>TRBJ2-1|TRBV5-1
CATSAGGGNEQFF
>TRBJ1-5|TRBV3-1/TRBV3-2
CASSPIGGAGQPQHF
>TRBJ1-2|TRBV4-2
CASSQPSGGAPGYTF
>TRBJ2-7|TRBV6-5
CASSRGTGGYEQYF
>TRBJ1-6|TRBV27
CASGPTSSYNSPLHF
>TRBJ1-1|TRBV19
CASSIFRGTMNTEAFF
>TRBJ2-2|TRBV11-3
CASSLRGGGTHTGELFF
>TRBJ1-2|TRBV28
CASSSGFNYGYTF
>TRBJ1-4|TRBV15
CATSRGQGEKLFF
>TRBJ1-4|TRBV14
CASSQSRLKLFF
>TRBJ1-6|TRBV27
CASSQTGTGRLTGNSPLHF
>TRBJ1-2|TRBV6-1
CASSDWTAYGYTF
>TRBJ2-1|TRBV28
CASSIPGQGYNEQFF
>TRBJ1-2|TRBV6-2/TRBV6-3
CASSYPGQPGIFWGYTF
>TRBJ2-5|TRBV2
CASPRETETQYF
>TRBJ2-5|TRBV7-2
CASSLGSGQETQYF
>TRBJ1-2|TRBV19
CASIRGDSSNYGYTF
>TRBJ1-1|TRBV6-2/TRBV6-3
CASSSLDRGRTEAFF
>TRBJ1-1|TRBV10-3
CAIRDEGAGRTEAFF
>TRBJ1-1|TRBV27
CASRPLGQGAGTEAFF
>TRBJ1-2|TRBV5-1
CASSLAGTTYGYTF
>TRBJ2-3|TRBV5-1
CASSFSSGSRDTQYF
>TRBJ2-1|TRBV5-4
CASSLMGGPSNEQFF
>TRBJ2-1|TRBV18
CASSVLSGGDDNEQFF
>TRBJ2-7|TRBV9
CASSEGTSGSYEQYF
>TRBJ2-1|TRBV7-9
CASEYKGGNEQFF
>TRBJ2-7|TRBV5-4
CASSLYSGSIYEQYF
>TRBJ1-1|TRBV20-1
CSASNPGQGLNTEAFF
>TRBJ2-7|TRBV19
CASSSTNHKQYF
>TRBJ1-2|TRBV30
CAWSPGLNYGYTF
>TRBJ1-2|TRBV12-3/TRBV12-4
CASNLVEEGYTF
>TRBJ1-1|TRBV18
CASSPFGTGTTTEAFF
>TRBJ1-2|TRBV28
CASSSSTYGYTF
>TRBJ1-1|TRBV18
CASSPQTTGDTEAFF
>TRBJ1-1|TRBV11-1
CASSSTGGIPEAFF
>TRBJ2-7|TRBV27
CASSPGTDREQYF
>TRBJ2-3|TRBV7-2
CASSPWGSRTDTQYF
>TRBJ1-3|TRBV5-1
CASSATGDSGNTIYF
>TRBJ1-4|TRBV28
CASSSGQGNEKLFF
>TRBJ1-1|TRBV6-5
CASSGQGRMNTEAFF
>TRBJ2-5|TRBV7-2
CASTPVGPPETQYF
>TRBJ1-5|TRBV6-2/TRBV6-3
CASSTLLAGGYQPQHF
>TRBJ1-2|TRBV30
CAWSRGGWDGYTF
>TRBJ1-2|TRBV5-1
CASSLGGTNYGYTF
>TRBJ2-7|TRBV4-2
CASSQDTNGEQYF
>TRBJ1-1|TRBV5-1
CASSLDRTAGTEAFF